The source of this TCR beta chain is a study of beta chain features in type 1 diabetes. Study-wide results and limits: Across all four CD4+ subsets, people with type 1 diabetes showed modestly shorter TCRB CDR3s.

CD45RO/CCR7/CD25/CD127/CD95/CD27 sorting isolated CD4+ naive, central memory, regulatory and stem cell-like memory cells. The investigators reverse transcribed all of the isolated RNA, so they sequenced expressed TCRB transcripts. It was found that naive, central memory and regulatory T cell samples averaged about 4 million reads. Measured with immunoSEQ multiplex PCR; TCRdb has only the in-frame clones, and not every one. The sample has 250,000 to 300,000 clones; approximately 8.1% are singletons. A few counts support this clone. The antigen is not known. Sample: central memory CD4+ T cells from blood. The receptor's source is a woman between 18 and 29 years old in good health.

DNA of the CDR3: TGTGCCAGCTCCAGACGGCCCCCTAGTAACGGAAACACCATATATTTT. Its protein product is CASSRRPPSNGNTIYF. V is TRBV7-2 and J is TRBJ1-3; D ambiguous. In germline, CDR1 is SGHTA, CDR2 FQGNSA. CDR3 length equals 16 residues. Trimming cost V 8 bases and J 4 bases, with 21 bases left between them.